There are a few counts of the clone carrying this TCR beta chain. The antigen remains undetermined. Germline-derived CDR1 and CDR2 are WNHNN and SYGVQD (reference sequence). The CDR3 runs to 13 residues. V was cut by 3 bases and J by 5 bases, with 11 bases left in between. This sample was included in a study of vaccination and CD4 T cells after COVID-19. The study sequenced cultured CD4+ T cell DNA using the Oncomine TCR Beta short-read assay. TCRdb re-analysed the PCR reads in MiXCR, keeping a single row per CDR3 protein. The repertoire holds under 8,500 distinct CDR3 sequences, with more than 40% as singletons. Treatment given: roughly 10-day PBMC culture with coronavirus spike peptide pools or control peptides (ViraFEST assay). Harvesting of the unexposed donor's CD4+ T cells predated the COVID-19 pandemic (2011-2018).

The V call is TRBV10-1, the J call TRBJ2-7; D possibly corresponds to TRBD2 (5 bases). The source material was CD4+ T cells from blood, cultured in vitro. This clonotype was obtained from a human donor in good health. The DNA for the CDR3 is TGCGCCAGCAGTGAATACGACGGGGACGAGCAGTACTTC. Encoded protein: CASSEYDGDEQYF.